This TCR beta chain was obtained from a study of CD8 T cells in Susac syndrome. The RNA input was about 0.45 to 1 ug, and it was reverse transcribed with random hexamers. With immunoSEQ multiplex PCR, TCR beta CDR3 was amplified across 54 Vbeta and 13 Jbeta. MiXCR, applied by TCRdb to the immunoSEQ multiplex PCR reads, yields one record per CDR3 protein. The table has around 200,000 distinct CDR3 sequences, just under 95% seen once. General observations from the study: It was acknowledged in the study that the number of individuals who were included in its TCR sequencing and HLA analysis was relatively small.

A remark on this clonotype: Its antigen is as yet unknown.

Germline values: CDR1 LGHDT, CDR2 YNNKEL (reference sequence). This CDR3 has 14 residues. Unmatched junction bases numbered 5, after V lost 4 bases and J lost 5 bases. Sequenced material: CD4+ T cells from PBMCs. The source is a human donor with multiple sclerosis. V and J are TRBV3-1 and TRBJ2-5; TRBD1 aligns across 9 bases. CDR3 residues: CASSLTGGAETQYF. CDR3 nucleotide sequence: TGTGCCAGCAGCCTTACAGGGGGCGCGGAGACCCAGTACTTC.